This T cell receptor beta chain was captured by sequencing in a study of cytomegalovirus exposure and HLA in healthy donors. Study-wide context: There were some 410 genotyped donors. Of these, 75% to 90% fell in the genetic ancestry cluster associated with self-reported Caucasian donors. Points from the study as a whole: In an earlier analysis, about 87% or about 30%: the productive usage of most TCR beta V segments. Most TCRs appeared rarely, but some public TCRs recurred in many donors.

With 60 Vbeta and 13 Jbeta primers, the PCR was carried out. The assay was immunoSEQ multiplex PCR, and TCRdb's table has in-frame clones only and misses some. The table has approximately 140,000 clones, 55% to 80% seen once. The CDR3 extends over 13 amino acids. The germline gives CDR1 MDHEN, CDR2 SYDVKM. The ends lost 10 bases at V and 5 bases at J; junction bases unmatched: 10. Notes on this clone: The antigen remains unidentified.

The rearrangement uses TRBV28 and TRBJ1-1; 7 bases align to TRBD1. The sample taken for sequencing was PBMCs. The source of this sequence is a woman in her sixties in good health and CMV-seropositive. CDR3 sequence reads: CATLPTGLTEAFF. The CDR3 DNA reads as TGTGCCACCCTTCCGACAGGGCTTACTGAAGCTTTCTTT.